This TCR beta chain derives from a study of blood T cells in healthy people across ages. PCR was performed a second time for 7 to 11 cycles using a sample-barcoded 5' primer and a J-beta primer mix. Each of the cDNA molecules was tagged by a template-switch adaptor with 12 random nucleotides. TCRdb reanalysed the 5' RACE reads using MiXCR and keeps one entry per CDR3 protein. Here the sample spans over 950,000 distinct CDR3 sequences, roughly 50% being singletons. There are 17 residues in the CDR3. The germline V gene has CDR1 SEHNR and CDR2 FQNEAQ (reference sequence). The V end was cut by 0 bases, the J end by 2 bases, with 14 bases between. Peripheral blood from each donor was collected in a volume of 8 to 10 milliliters.

Material for sequencing was blood. The chain has TRBV7-9 and TRBJ2-4, with unresolved D. The clonotype comes from a woman aged 55-75 years in good health. The CDR3 region is CASSLARGAGPKNIQYF. CDR3 DNA: TGTGCCAGCAGCTTAGCAAGAGGCGCAGGTCCCAAAAACATTCAGTACTTC. Together with reference TRBV7-9 and TRBJ2-4, the CDR3 gives the full variable domain: DTGVSQNPRHKITKRGQNVTFRCDPISEHNRLYWYRQTLGQGPEFLTYFQNEAQLEKSRLLSDRFSAERPKGSFSTLEIQRTEQGDSAMYLCASSLARGAGPKNIQYFGAGTRLSVL.